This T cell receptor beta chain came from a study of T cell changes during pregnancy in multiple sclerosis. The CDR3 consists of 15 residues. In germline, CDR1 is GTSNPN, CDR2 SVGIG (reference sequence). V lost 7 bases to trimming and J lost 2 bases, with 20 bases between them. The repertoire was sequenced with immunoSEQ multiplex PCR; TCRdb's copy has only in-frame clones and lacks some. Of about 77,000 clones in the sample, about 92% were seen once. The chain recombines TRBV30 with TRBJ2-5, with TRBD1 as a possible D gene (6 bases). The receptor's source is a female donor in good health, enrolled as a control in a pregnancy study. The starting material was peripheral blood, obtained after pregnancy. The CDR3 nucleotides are TGTGCCTTAGCTTTGGGGTTTACAGGGCAAGAGACCCAGTACTTC. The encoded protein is CALALGFTGQETQYF.